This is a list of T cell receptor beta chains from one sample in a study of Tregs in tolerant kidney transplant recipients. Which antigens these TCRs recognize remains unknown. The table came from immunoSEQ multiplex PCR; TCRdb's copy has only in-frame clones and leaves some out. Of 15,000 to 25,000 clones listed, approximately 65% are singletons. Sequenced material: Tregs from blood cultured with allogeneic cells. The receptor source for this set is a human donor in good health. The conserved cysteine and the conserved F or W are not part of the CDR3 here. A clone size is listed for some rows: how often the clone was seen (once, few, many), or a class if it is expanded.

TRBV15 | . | ATSRDRGSSGANVLT
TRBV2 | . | ASSEFSGMNTEAF
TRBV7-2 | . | ASSLFQGRETQY
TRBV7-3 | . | ASSFGPLGPQSPLH
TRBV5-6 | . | ASSLVSPNYGYT
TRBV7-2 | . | ASSLKAGLAVAQQY
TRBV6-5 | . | ASSESWISYGYT
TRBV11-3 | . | ASSRDRGPQH
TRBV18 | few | ASSRQAPYEQY
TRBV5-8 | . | ASSLFGQGTNEQF
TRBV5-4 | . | ASSWGTGSNEKLF
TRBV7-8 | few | ASSSRDRGPMSNQPQH
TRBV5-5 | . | ASSLGSVLGQF
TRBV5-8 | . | ASSFYQEAF
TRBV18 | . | ASSPGLGETQY
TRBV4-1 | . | ASSQDRGRSTDTQY
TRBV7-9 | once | ASRYGVAEAF
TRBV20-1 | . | SAESNYGYT
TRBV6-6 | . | ASIYRLNTEAF
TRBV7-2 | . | ASSPGLARETQY
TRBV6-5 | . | ASSYGLSYEQY
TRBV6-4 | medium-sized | ASSRQGWSTEAF
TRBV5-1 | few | ASSHRQGYNEQF
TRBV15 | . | ATSRDFSASNQPQH
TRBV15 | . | ATSRSGDSPYGKLF
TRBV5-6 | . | ASSLLPWANTGELF
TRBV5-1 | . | ASHSQGARRDTQY
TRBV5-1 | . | ASSLDRLVSGGAYNEQF
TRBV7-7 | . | ASSPGASTDTQY
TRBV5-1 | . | ASSGTSGSSEQY
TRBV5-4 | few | ASRAVGGQGIYNEQF
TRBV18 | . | ASSPQGHSYEQY
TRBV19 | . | ASGGTGYTGELF
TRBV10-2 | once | ASAHTEAF
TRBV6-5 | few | ASTRTGYNSPLH
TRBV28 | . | ASSLMTGWSYEQY
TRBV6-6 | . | ASSYSIPARDEQY
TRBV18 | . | ASSHSGPSSYNSPLH
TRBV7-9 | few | ASSPQGKRAEKLF
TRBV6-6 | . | ASSRTDPGTGI
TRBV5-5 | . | ASSGAGWSYNEQF
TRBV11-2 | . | ASSLGTGAEAF
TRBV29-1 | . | SVESGVNEQF
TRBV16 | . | ASSTHWNTEAF
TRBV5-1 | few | ASSFSGGINEQF
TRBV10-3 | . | AISDSVNYEQY
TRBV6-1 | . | ASSPIQGGPLH
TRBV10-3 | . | AISEPGQGASYEQY
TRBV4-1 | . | ASSQASWEWTDTQY
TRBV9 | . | ASSAFITSGNTIY
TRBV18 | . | ASSPRLAGDAYNEQF
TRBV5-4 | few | ASSSALEQRETQY
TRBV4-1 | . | ASSQAQWSRGQETQY
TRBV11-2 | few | ASSLDGRALSGNTIY
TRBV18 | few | ASSPRQGPNYGYT
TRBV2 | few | ASSRAGNKAQETQY
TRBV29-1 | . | SVGQGLTEQY
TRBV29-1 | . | SASRQANTEAF